These 8 T cell receptor beta chains were all obtained from the same sample, sequenced in a study of neurological immune-mediated disorders. TCRdb fed the 5' RACE reads into MiXCR, producing one record per CDR3 protein. The sample holds some 83,000 distinct CDR3 sequences, 2% to 3% seen once. The sequencing sample was made of PBMCs. The source of these receptors is a woman aged 30 to 39 with multiple sclerosis.

At least ten counts were recorded for this clonotype. The chain links TRBV6-2 or TRBV6-3 to TRBJ2-7, with 10 bases fitting TRBD2. CDR1 is MNHEY, CDR2 SVGEGT, per germline. The V segment lost 6 bases and the J segment 5 bases; nucleotides outside the gene matches: 10. This CDR3 is built from 15 residues. The CDR3 nucleotides read TGTGCCAGCAGCTCCTGGACTAGCGGCAGCCACGAGCAGTACTTC. Amino acids: CASSSWTSGSHEQYF.

This clonotype was counted only a few times. V usage is TRBV20-1 and J usage is TRBJ1-5, with D perhaps TRBD1 (6 bases). The CDR3 is 14 residues long. Trimming took off 6 bases at V and 2 bases at J, with 14 bases between the two ends. Germline V gene sequence: CDR1 DFQATT, CDR2 SNEGSKA (reference sequence). The CDR3 DNA reads as TGCAGTGCAACAGGGAAGGTGGGCAATCAGCCCCAGCATTTT. It encodes CSATGKVGNQPQHF.

The chain couples TRBV3-1 to TRBJ2-5; D gene ambiguous. There are 15 residues in the CDR3. V lost 3 bases, J lost 1 base, and 12 bases lay in between. Per germline, CDR1 LGHDT and CDR2 YNNKEL (reference sequence). The CDR3 sequence is CASSHPRQAQETQYF. CDR3 DNA: TGTGCCAGCAGCCACCCGAGGCAGGCCCAAGAGACCCAGTACTTC.

Ten or more counts support this clonotype. This rearrangement joins TRBV20-1 to TRBJ2-1, with 9 bases aligning to TRBD2. The germline CDR1 and CDR2 sequences are DFQATT and SNEGSKA (reference sequence). This CDR3 has 14 residues. V lost 6 bases, J lost 12 bases, and 15 bases stayed unmatched. CDR3 DNA sequence: TGCAGTGCCCCGAGCCAGCGGGAGGCCCAGGGGCAGTTCTTC. It codes for CSAPSQREAQGQFF.

This clonotype occurred many times. The chain carries TRBV4-2 and TRBJ2-7, with D maybe TRBD2 (5 bases). The germline V and J ends were trimmed by 5 bases and 9 bases, with 11 bases remaining between them. Germline assignment: CDR1 LGHNA and CDR2 YNFKEQ. The CDR3 sequence is 11 residues long. CDR3 bases: TGTGCCAGCAGCACCGGGATGGTGCAGTACTTC. Protein sequence: CASSTGMVQYF.

This clonotype was recorded at least ten times. The CDR3 loop is CSVALAGWNPRETQYF. As DNA, the CDR3 is TGCAGCGTTGCACTAGCGGGATGGAACCCCCGGGAGACCCAGTACTTC. This sequence joins TRBV29-1 and TRBJ2-5, with 10 positions matching TRBD2. CDR1 and CDR2 (germline): SQVTM, ANQGSEA. This CDR3 has 16 residues. With 4 bases clipped from V and 5 bases from J, the junction kept 13 bases outside the gene matches. Full variable domain (remainder filled in from reference TRBV29-1 and TRBJ2-5): SAVISQKPSRDICQRGTSLTIQCQVDSQVTMMFWYRQQPGQSLTLIATANQGSEATYESGFVIDKFPISRPNLTFSTLTVSNMSPEDSSIYLCSVALAGWNPRETQYFGPGTRLLVL.

This clonotype was seen ten or more times. The chain couples TRBV5-1 to TRBJ1-6; no clear D. This CDR3 is built from 15 residues. Per the germline V gene, CDR1 is SGHRS and CDR2 is YFSETQ. Trimming removed 0 bases at V and 4 bases at J, with 8 bases between. CDR3 nucleotide sequence: TGCGCCAGCAGCTTGGGGACGGATTATAATTCACCCCTCCACTTT. Protein product: CASSLGTDYNSPLHF.

In its sample, this clonotype was seen many times. The chain is built from TRBV19 and TRBJ1-5, with D maybe TRBD1 (6 bases). The CDR3 spans 14 residues. V was pared by 0 bases and J by 6 bases, with 9 bases between. Germline V CDR1 and CDR2: LNHDA, SQIVND (reference sequence). CDR3 sequence (DNA): TGTGCCAGTAGTATAGACCAGGGGTTTCAGCCCCAGCATTTT. Protein product: CASSIDQGFQPQHF.